These 30 T cell receptor beta chains share one sample of origin, sequenced in a study of cytomegalovirus exposure and HLA in healthy donors. Measured with immunoSEQ multiplex PCR; TCRdb has only the in-frame clones, and not every one. The sample lists around 190,000 clones; 86% were seen once. The specimen was PBMCs. Receptor source: a man between 25 and 39 years old in good health and CMV-seropositive.

The sample holds one count of this clone. The J gene is TRBJ2-2, the V gene TRBV4-3; D not resolved. Trimming shortened V by 4 bases and J by 0 bases, and 6 bases separated the two germline ends. This CDR3 region has 14 residues. The germline V gene encodes CDR1 LGHNA and CDR2 YSLEER. The CDR3 is CASSLQTNTGELFF. Written as DNA, the CDR3 is TGCGCCAGCAGCCTTCAGACGAACACCGGGGAGCTGTTTTTT.

This rearrangement joins TRBV4-1 to TRBJ2-3; D not certain. Germline CDR1 and CDR2: MGHRA and YSYEKL. This CDR3 comprises 17 residues. With 0 bases removed from V and 2 bases from J, the gap between germline ends came to 15 bases. Written as DNA, the CDR3 is TGCGCCAGCAGCCAAGACGGTCGGGCGGCCCCCACAGATACGCAGTATTTT. This sequence encodes CASSQDGRAAPTDTQYF.

In its sample, this clone was seen once. The gene calls are TRBV6-5 and TRBJ2-7, with 7 nucleotides matching TRBD2. This CDR3 contains 14 residues. V trimming: 3 bases; J trimming: 4 bases; junction bases outside the gene matches: 6. Germline CDR1 is MNHEY and CDR2 is SVGAGI. In DNA form, the CDR3 reads TGTGCCAGCAGTTATTTGGGAGGGCAGTACGAGCAGTACTTC. Amino acids: CASSYLGGQYEQYF.

The chain employs TRBV6-4 and TRBJ2-2; weak D call: TRBD2 (6 bases). The V gene lost 2 bases and the J gene lost 8 bases, with 9 bases spanning the gap. Germline CDR1 is MRHNA and CDR2 is SNTAGT. CDR3 length: 13 amino acids. CDR3 DNA: TGTGCCAGCAGTGACCGAGGAGGGGGGGAGCTGTTTTTT. Translation gives CASSDRGGGELFF.

The chain recombines TRBV21-1 with TRBJ2-7; no DNA check was done on the table's D call, TRBD2. TRBV21-1 is classified as a pseudogene. CDR3 length: 17 amino acids. The CDR3 DNA sequence: TGTGCCAGCAGCGACCCTGGGGTCTTGCGGGCTTACTACGAGCAGTACTTC. It codes for CASSDPGVLRAYYEQYF.

The rearrangement uses TRBV4-3 and TRBJ2-1; tentatively, D is TRBD1 or TRBD2 (5 bases each). V lost 0 bases and J 3 bases, leaving 12 bases between the germline ends. Per the germline V gene, CDR1 is LGHNA and CDR2 is YSLEER. CDR3 length equals 16 residues. The CDR3 DNA is TGCGCCAGCAGCCAAGAAGAGGGGTCGGGCTACAATGAGCAGTTCTTC. It translates to CASSQEEGSGYNEQFF.

This rearrangement joins TRBV11-3 to TRBJ2-7; D is unresolved. CDR3 size: 13 residues. In germline, CDR1 is SGHNT, CDR2 YENEEA. V gave up 2 bases and J gave up 3 bases, with 8 bases separating them. This CDR3 reads CASSLLTYYEQYF. CDR3 nucleotide sequence: TGTGCCAGCAGCTTACTTACATACTACGAGCAGTACTTC.

The gene calls are TRBV4-1 and TRBJ2-7; weak D call: TRBD1 (5 bases). V lost 3 bases, J lost 3 bases, and 24 bases lay in between. Germline CDR1 and CDR2: MGHRA and YSYEKL. The CDR3 spans 18 residues. CDR3 in amino acids: CASSQSSLAGHRNYEQYF. CDR3 sequence (DNA): TGCGCCAGCAGCCAGAGTTCTTTGGCAGGGCATAGGAACTACGAGCAGTACTTC.

The table lists this clone with a few counts. The gene calls are TRBV19 and TRBJ2-3; D call uncertain. CDR1 is LNHDA and CDR2 is SQIVND in the germline V gene (reference sequence). The CDR3 contains 13 residues. The V end lost 8 bases, the J end lost 2 bases, and 11 bases lay between the germline ends. CDR3 DNA: TGTGCCAGTGCCAGAGCAGACACAGATACGCAGTATTTT. Encoded protein: CASARADTDTQYF. Together with reference TRBV19 and TRBJ2-3, the CDR3 gives the full variable domain: DGGITQSPKYLFRKEGQNVTLSCEQNLNHDAMYWYRQDPGQGLRLIYYSQIVNDFQKGDIAEGYSVSREKKESFPLTVTSAQKNPTAFYLCASARADTDTQYFGPGTRLTVL.

V is TRBV5-1 and J is TRBJ2-2, with D possibly being TRBD2 (6 bases). The V and J ends lost 4 bases and 3 bases respectively, with 13 bases between them. This CDR3 has 15 residues. The V gene's germline CDR1 is SGHRS and CDR2 YFSETQ. CDR3 amino acids: CASSRDWADTGELFF. The DNA of the CDR3 is TGCGCCAGCAGCCGGGACTGGGCGGACACCGGGGAGCTGTTTTTT.

V is TRBV28 and J is TRBJ2-7; unclear D gene. Germline CDR1 is MDHEN and CDR2 is SYDVKM. V was trimmed by 4 bases and J by 1 base, leaving 14 bases between them. The CDR3 is 15 residues long. This chain's CDR3 is CASSSVSEVSYEQYF. The CDR3 DNA follows: TGTGCCAGCAGTTCCGTGTCAGAAGTATCCTACGAGCAGTACTTC. Full variable domain (remainder filled in from reference TRBV28 and TRBJ2-7): DVKVTQSSRYLVKRTGEKVFLECVQDMDHENMFWYRQDPGLGLRLIYFSYDVKMKEKGDIPEGYSVSREKKERFSLILESASTNQTSMYLCASSSVSEVSYEQYFGPGTRLTVT.

This rearrangement joins TRBV5-1 to TRBJ1-2, with a possible D match to TRBD1 (5 bases). V was pared by 5 bases and J by 8 bases, with 13 bases between. There are 12 residues in the CDR3. Per the germline V gene, CDR1 is SGHRS and CDR2 is YFSETQ. In DNA form, the CDR3 reads TGCGCCAGCAGATTCGGCGGGGGAGGCTACACCTTC. Translation gives CASRFGGGGYTF.

This clone has only a few counts. This chain joins TRBV6-1 and TRBJ2-3; D is ambiguous. The CDR3 consists of 12 residues. Germline V gene data show CDR1 as MNHNS and CDR2 as SASEGT. Between the trimmed V and J ends, which lost 7 bases and 2 bases, there was a span of 7 bases. In DNA form, the CDR3 reads TGTGCCAGCATCACCTCCACAGATACGCAGTATTTT. Residues: CASITSTDTQYF.

The rearrangement uses TRBV11-2 and TRBJ1-2; D is unresolved. Germline V lookup: CDR1 SGHAT, CDR2 FQNNGV. Trimming cost V 5 bases and J 4 bases, with 11 bases left between them. The CDR3 spans 13 residues. CDR3 loop: CASSRPSTYGYTF. CDR3 sequence (DNA): TGTGCCAGCAGCCGGCCATCGACCTATGGCTACACCTTC. Together with reference TRBV11-2 and TRBJ1-2, the CDR3 gives the full variable domain: EAGVAQSPRYKIIEKRQSVAFWCNPISGHATLYWYQQILGQGPKLLIQFQNNGVVDDSQLPKDRFSAERLKGVDSTLKIQPAKLEDSAVYLCASSRPSTYGYTFGSGTRLTVV.

The V and J genes are TRBV9 and TRBJ1-1, with 7 bases lining up with TRBD1. With V trimmed by 3 bases and J by 1 base, 3 bases remained unmatched. The CDR3 length is 14 residues. Germline values: CDR1 SGDLS, CDR2 YYNGEE. The CDR3 nucleotides read TGTGCCAGCAGCGCAGGGACAGAGAACACTGAAGCTTTCTTT. As protein: CASSAGTENTEAFF. Combining the CDR3 with reference TRBV9 and TRBJ1-1 gives the whole variable domain DSGVTQTPKHLITATGQRVTLRCSPRSGDLSVYWYQQSLDQGLQFLIQYYNGEERAKGNILERFSAQQFPDLHSELNLSSLELGDSALYFCASSAGTENTEAFFGQGTRLTVV.

DNA of the CDR3: TGTGCCAGCGGTACCGGCACGAAATACGAGCAGTACTTC. Its translation: CASGTGTKYEQYF. The V gene is TRBV27, the J gene TRBJ2-7; D remains ambiguous. Germline CDR1 is MNHEY and CDR2 is SMNVEV (reference sequence). V was trimmed by 8 bases and J by 4 bases, leaving 15 bases between them. The CDR3 is 13 amino acids.

This clone was seen a handful of times. The gene calls are TRBV2 and TRBJ2-3; D is perhaps TRBD1 (5 bases). Germline V gives CDR1 SNHLY, CDR2 FYNNEI. The length of the CDR3 is 18 residues. Trimming removed 3 bases at V and 0 bases at J, with 19 bases between. The CDR3 DNA follows: TGTGCCAGCAGTGACCGGGCCGGTTTTGGGGCTAGCACAGATACGCAGTATTTT. Its protein is CASSDRAGFGASTDTQYF.

The V gene is TRBV27, the J gene TRBJ2-3; D is possibly TRBD1 or TRBD2 (6 bases each). V gave up 6 bases and J gave up 4 bases, with 11 bases separating them. Germline CDR1 MNHEY, CDR2 SMNVEV (reference sequence). The CDR3 loop spans 13 amino acids. The CDR3: CASRVGGADTQYF. The CDR3 nucleotides read TGTGCCAGCAGGGTGGGGGGCGCAGATACGCAGTATTTT.

This clone was recorded only once. This chain's CDR3 is CASSPDWRDSPLHF. The CDR3 coding sequence is TGTGCCAGCAGTCCCGACTGGAGGGATTCACCCCTCCACTTT. This chain connects TRBV27 to TRBJ1-6, with D uncertain. Trimming left V 5 bases short and J 8 bases short, with 13 bases between. Germline V lookup: CDR1 MNHEY, CDR2 SMNVEV (reference sequence). This CDR3 region has 14 residues.

There are a few counts of this clone. The chain links TRBV11-3 to TRBJ1-5, with 7 positions matching TRBD1. The CDR3 is 15 amino acids. V was pared by 5 bases and J by 4 bases, with 8 bases of the junction left unmatched. Germline CDR1 SGHNT, CDR2 YENEEA. The CDR3, as DNA: TGTGCCAGCAGCGAAACAGGGGAACGTAATCAGCCCCAGCATTTT. The encoded protein is CASSETGERNQPQHF.

The chain joins TRBV6-1 to TRBJ2-7; D unresolved. Between the trimmed V and J ends, which lost 2 bases and 0 bases, there was a span of 5 bases. The CDR3 sequence is 13 residues long. The germline CDR1 and CDR2 sequences are MNHNS and SASEGT. The chain's CDR3 is CASSEPLSYEQYF. CDR3 nucleotide sequence: TGTGCCAGCAGTGAACCTCTCTCCTACGAGCAGTACTTC.

About this clone: At the DNA level, this CDR3 is encoded by other sequences in the same sample as well. The chain has TRBV5-1 and TRBJ2-5; either TRBD1 or TRBD2 may fit D (5 bases each). Germline V lookup: CDR1 SGHRS, CDR2 YFSETQ. Trimming cost V 1 base and J 5 bases, with 9 bases left between them. The CDR3 contains 13 residues. CDR3 nucleotides: TGCGCCAGCAGCTTGATCAGGGAGGAGACCCAGTACTTC. Its translation: CASSLIREETQYF. The full variable domain, in which reference TRBV5-1 and TRBJ2-5 provide the parts outside the CDR3, is KAGVTQTPRYLIKTRGQQVTLSCSPISGHRSVSWYQQTPGQGLQFLFEYFSETQRNKGNFPGRFSGRQFSNSRSEMNVSTLELGDSALYLCASSLIREETQYFGPGTRLLVL.

The chain combines TRBV11-1 with TRBJ2-7, with TRBD1 as a possible D gene (6 bases). V gave up 3 bases and J gave up 0 bases, with 12 bases separating them. CDR3 length: 15 residues. Germline-derived CDR1 and CDR2 are SGHAT and FQDESV (reference sequence). The chain's CDR3 is CASSFAGAPSYEQYF. DNA of the CDR3: TGTGCCAGCAGCTTCGCAGGGGCGCCCTCCTACGAGCAGTACTTC.

The V call is TRBV18, the J call TRBJ1-3; D not certain. CDR3 length equals 13 residues. From germline, CDR1 is KGHSH and CDR2 LQKENI. Trimming removed 3 bases from V and 8 bases from J, with 11 bases in between. The CDR3 bases are TGTGCCAGCTCACCGGCTATGGGAGACACCATATATTTT. Translation: CASSPAMGDTIYF.

The chain recombines TRBV7-2 with TRBJ2-7, with D possibly matching TRBD2 (5 bases). The germline V gene encodes CDR1 SGHTA and CDR2 FQGNSA. Trimming took off 5 bases at V and 0 bases at J, with 11 bases between the two ends. This CDR3 is built from 14 residues. CDR3 in DNA: TGTGCCAGCAGCCGGACTGGAAGCTCCTACGAGCAGTACTTC. Translating gives CASSRTGSSYEQYF. The whole variable domain, filled in from reference TRBV7-2 and TRBJ2-7, reads GAGVSQSPSNKVTEKGKDVELRCDPISGHTALYWYRQSLGQGLEFLIYFQGNSAPDKSGLPSDRFSAERTGGSVSTLTIQRTQQEDSAVYLCASSRTGSSYEQYFGPGTRLTVT.

The gene calls are TRBV5-1 and TRBJ1-3; D is undetermined. The germline gives CDR1 SGHRS, CDR2 YFSETQ. Between the trimmed V and J ends, which lost 0 bases and 0 bases, there was a span of 10 bases. CDR3 length: 16 residues. The CDR3 DNA sequence: TGCGCCAGCAGCTTGGCCGGGGTCAGCTCTGGAAACACCATATATTTT. It encodes CASSLAGVSSGNTIYF.

Concerning this clone itself: Other DNA sequences in the same sample also yield this CDR3. The chain has TRBV20-1 and TRBJ2-7, with D hard to call. The V gene lost 2 bases and the J gene lost 3 bases, with 5 bases spanning the gap. The CDR3 sequence is 11 residues long. CDR1 is DFQATT and CDR2 is SNEGSKA in the germline V gene (reference sequence). The CDR3 here is CSARLSYEQYF. The CDR3 DNA reads TGCAGTGCTAGACTCAGCTACGAGCAGTACTTC.

This clone was observed once. This chain connects TRBV6-5 to TRBJ1-1, with D possibly being TRBD1 (5 bases). V was trimmed by 2 bases and J by 3 bases, leaving 10 bases between them. The germline gives CDR1 MNHEY, CDR2 SVGAGI. This CDR3 region has 14 residues. The CDR3 DNA sequence: TGTGCCAGCAGTTACAGGGGTATGGACACTGAAGCTTTCTTT. Its translation is CASSYRGMDTEAFF.

This sequence joins TRBV25-1 and TRBJ2-1, with unresolved D. The CDR3 extends over 14 amino acids. V lost 4 bases, J lost 5 bases, and 12 bases lay in between. The germline CDR1 and CDR2 sequences are MGHDK and SYGVNS. CDR3 bases: TGTGCCAGCAGTGGTCACGGAGAGAACAATGAGCAGTTCTTC. Encoded protein: CASSGHGENNEQFF.

The chain recombines TRBV4-1 with TRBJ2-7, with D hard to call. The germline CDR1 and CDR2 sequences are MGHRA and YSYEKL. The CDR3 extends over 16 amino acids. Trimming took 0 bases from V and 2 from J, leaving 14 bases between them. The CDR3, as DNA: TGCGCCAGCAGCCAAGATCCCGCGTTAAACCCCTACGAGCAGTACTTC. As protein: CASSQDPALNPYEQYF.